The present entry profiles one T cell receptor beta chain with its context. Its specificity is unknown. Sequence at one end of the junction differs from germline and may be a read error. The CDR3 contains 15 residues. The germline V gene has CDR1 MDHEN and CDR2 SYDVKM. The data are from a study of CD8 T cells in Susac syndrome. Study details: Patients with Susac syndrome had blood drawn and were at that point therapy-naive, on corticosteroids, or on intravenous immunoglobulin alone.

The RNA input was roughly 0.45 to 1 ug, and it was reverse transcribed with random hexamers. In TCRdb, the immunoSEQ multiplex PCR reads were re-called with MiXCR into one record per CDR3 protein. This table holds about 180,000 distinct CDR3 sequences, roughly 94% found once. The study, taken as a whole, reports: Repertoires of Susac syndrome CD4+ T cells lacked clonal expansion.

J is TRBJ1-5 and V is TRBV28; D perhaps matches TRBD1 (6 bases). Sequencing was done on a sample of CD4+ T cells from PBMCs. The sequence came from a human donor with Susac syndrome. The CDR3 nucleotides read TGTGCCAACAGTTTTCCAGGGGATAGCAATCAGCCCCAGCATTTT. As protein: CANSFPGDSNQPQHF. The full variable domain, in which reference TRBV28 and TRBJ1-5 provide the parts outside the CDR3, is DVKVTQSSRYLVKRTGEKVFLECVQDMDHENMFWYRQDPGLGLRLIYFSYDVKMKEKGDIPEGYSVSREKKERFSLILESASTNQTSMYLCANSFPGDSNQPQHFGDGTRLSIL.